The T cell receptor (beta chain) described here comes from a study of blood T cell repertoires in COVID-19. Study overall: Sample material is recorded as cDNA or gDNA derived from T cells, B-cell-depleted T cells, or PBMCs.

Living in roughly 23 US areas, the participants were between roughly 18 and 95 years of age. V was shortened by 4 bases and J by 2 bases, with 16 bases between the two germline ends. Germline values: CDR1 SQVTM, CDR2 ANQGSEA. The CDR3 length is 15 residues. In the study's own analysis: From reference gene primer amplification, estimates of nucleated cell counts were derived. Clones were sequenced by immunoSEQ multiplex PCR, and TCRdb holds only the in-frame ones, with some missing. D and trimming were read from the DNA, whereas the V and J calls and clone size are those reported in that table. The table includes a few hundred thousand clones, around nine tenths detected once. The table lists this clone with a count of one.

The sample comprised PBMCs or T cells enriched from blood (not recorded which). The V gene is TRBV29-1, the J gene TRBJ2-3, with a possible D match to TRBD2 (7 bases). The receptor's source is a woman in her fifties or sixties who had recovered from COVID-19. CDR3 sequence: CSVVRGGVSTDTQYF. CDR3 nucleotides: TGCAGCGTTGTTAGGGGGGGAGTGTCCACAGATACGCAGTATTTT.